The 13 T cell receptor beta chains listed next were all sequenced from one sample in a study of cytomegalovirus exposure and HLA in healthy donors. In the PCR, 60 Vbeta and 13 Jbeta primers were used. Clones were read by immunoSEQ multiplex PCR, and TCRdb kept only the in-frame ones, dropping some. The data show about 150,000 clones, approximately 88% seen once. Sequenced: PBMCs. The source of these receptors is a woman in her forties in good health and CMV-seronegative.

The gene calls are TRBV6-6 and TRBJ1-1, with D maybe TRBD1 (5 bases). Trimming cost V 4 bases and J 3 bases, with 6 bases left between them. Per the germline V gene, CDR1 is MNHNY and CDR2 is SVGAGI (reference sequence). CDR3 length equals 12 residues. The CDR3 protein is CASSSGDTEAFF. The CDR3 DNA sequence: TGTGCCAGCAGTTCGGGGGACACTGAAGCTTTCTTT.

This clone was seen a few times. This chain uses TRBV5-4 with TRBJ2-7; 7 bases map to TRBD2. V dropped 0 bases and J dropped 6; count of bases not matched to a gene: 9. Germline V gene data show CDR1 as SGHNT and CDR2 as YYREEE (reference sequence). The CDR3 is 15 amino acids. The CDR3 nucleotides are TGTGCCAGCAGCTTGGCCGGGACGGGGGGTCGCGAGCAGTACTTC. It encodes CASSLAGTGGREQYF.

This clone occurred once. This chain connects TRBV21-1 to TRBJ2-1; the D call of TRBD2 is as the table states it, not checked on the DNA. TRBV21-1 is classified as a pseudogene. The CDR3 totals 14 residues. In nucleotides, the CDR3 is TGTGCCAGCTCTAGGGCTAGCGGGAGTCATGAGCAGTTCTTC. It encodes CASSRASGSHEQFF.

This clone was seen a few times. The gene calls are TRBV6-5 and TRBJ2-7, with D possibly TRBD1 on 6 matching bases. CDR1 is MNHEY and CDR2 is SVGAGI in the germline V gene. V lost 5 bases to trimming and J lost 4 bases, with 9 bases between them. This CDR3 has 12 residues. The CDR3, as DNA: TGTGCCAGCAGTCGAGGACAGTACGAGCAGTACTTC. Protein product: CASSRGQYEQYF.

The genes are TRBV4-2 and TRBJ2-7, with 9 bases matching TRBD2. The junction had 16 bases not matched to a gene; V was cut back by 4 bases and J by 6 bases. This CDR3 spans 17 amino acids. The germline V gene has CDR1 LGHNA and CDR2 YNFKEQ. In DNA, the CDR3 is TGTGCCAGCAGCCCCCAGGCGAGTAGCGGGAGATTGGGCGAGCAGTACTTC. As protein: CASSPQASSGRLGEQYF.

This rearrangement joins TRBV4-3 to TRBJ2-2, with D unresolved. V lost 0 bases and J lost 1, with 3 bases in between. CDR3 size: 14 residues. Germline CDR1 is LGHNA and CDR2 is YSLEER. The CDR3, as DNA: TGCGCCAGCAGCCAAGATCAGAACACCGGGGAGCTGTTTTTT. As protein: CASSQDQNTGELFF.

The chain carries TRBV4-3 and TRBJ2-1; tentatively, D is TRBD2 (6 bases). From germline, CDR1 is LGHNA and CDR2 YSLEER. The CDR3 length is 20 residues. V lost 4 bases to trimming and J lost 1 base, with 26 bases between them. The CDR3 DNA reads as TGCGCCAGCAGCCTACGTCCTTCCTTACCGGGACTCGCGTCCTACAATGAGCAGTTCTTC. Translation: CASSLRPSLPGLASYNEQFF.

This clone was counted once. The CDR3 sequence: CASSAGYNEQFF. In DNA, the CDR3 is TGTGCCAGCAGTGCCGGTTACAATGAGCAGTTCTTC. The V call is TRBV6-5, the J call TRBJ2-1; no reliable D call. Trimming pared 5 bases from V and 4 bases from J, leaving 6 bases between. Per the germline V gene, CDR1 is MNHEY and CDR2 is SVGAGI. This CDR3 is built from 12 residues.

This clone has just a few counts. The chain recombines TRBV28 with TRBJ1-2; no definite D call. The CDR3 has 11 residues. Germline CDR1 reads MDHEN; CDR2 reads SYDVKM. Trimming pared 2 bases from V and 6 bases from J, leaving 4 bases between. CDR3: CASSLSHGYTF. CDR3 coding DNA: TGTGCCAGCAGTTTAAGCCATGGCTACACCTTC.

The rearrangement uses TRBV18 and TRBJ2-3; a possible D gene is TRBD2 (7 bases). This CDR3 has 17 residues. Trimming removed 1 base at V and 2 bases at J, with 16 bases between. CDR1 is KGHSH and CDR2 is LQKENI in the germline V gene. CDR3 sequence: CASSPLPSAGATDTQYF. CDR3 bases: TGTGCCAGCTCACCACTTCCATCGGCGGGGGCCACAGATACGCAGTATTTT.

The V call is TRBV9, the J call TRBJ1-3, with a weak D call TRBD1 (6 bases). Germline lookup yields CDR1 SGDLS and CDR2 YYNGEE. V was trimmed by 0 bases and J by 1 base, leaving 11 bases between them. The CDR3 consists of 16 residues. CDR3 DNA sequence: TGTGCCAGCAGCGTAGACCTGGGGGCTTCTGGAAACACCATATATTTT. Protein sequence: CASSVDLGASGNTIYF.

This clone was found a few times. The J gene is TRBJ2-7, the V gene TRBV4-3; TRBD1 matches 8 bases. This CDR3 has 13 amino acids. Germline-derived CDR1 and CDR2 are LGHNA and YSLEER. V lost 5 bases and J lost 6; bases outside the gene matches: 6. The CDR3 DNA follows: TGCGCCAGCAGCTTTGGACAGGGAGGCGAGCAGTACTTC. It yields the protein CASSFGQGGEQYF.

The rearrangement links TRBV27 to TRBJ2-3; TRBD2 matches 12 bases. The trim removed 4 bases at V and 0 bases at J, leaving 2 bases unmatched. Germline-derived CDR1 and CDR2 are MNHEY and SMNVEV (reference sequence). This CDR3 spans 16 amino acids. The CDR3 region has the DNA TGTGCCAGCAGTTGGACTAGCGGGGCTAGCACAGATACGCAGTATTTT. Translated, it gives CASSWTSGASTDTQYF.